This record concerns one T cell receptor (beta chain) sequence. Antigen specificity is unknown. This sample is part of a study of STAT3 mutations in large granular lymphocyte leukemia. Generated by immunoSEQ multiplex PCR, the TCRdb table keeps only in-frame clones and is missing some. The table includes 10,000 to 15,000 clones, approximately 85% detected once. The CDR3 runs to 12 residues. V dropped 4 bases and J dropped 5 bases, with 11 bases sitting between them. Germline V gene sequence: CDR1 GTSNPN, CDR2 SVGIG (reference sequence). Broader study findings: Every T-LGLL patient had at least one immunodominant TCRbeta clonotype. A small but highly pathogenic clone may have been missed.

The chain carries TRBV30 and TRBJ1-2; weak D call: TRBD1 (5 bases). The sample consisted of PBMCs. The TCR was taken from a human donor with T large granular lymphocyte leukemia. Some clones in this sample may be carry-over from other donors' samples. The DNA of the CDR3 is TGTGCCTGGACCCGCGGGGGGTATGGCTACACCTTC. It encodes CAWTRGGYGYTF.